These 6 T cell receptor beta chains originate from one sample sequenced in a study of cytomegalovirus exposure and HLA in healthy donors. Researchers ran the PCR with 60 Vbeta and 13 Jbeta primers. Generated by immunoSEQ multiplex PCR, the TCRdb table keeps only in-frame clones and is missing some. Of about 140,000 clones in the sample, under 90% were seen once. Sequenced sample: PBMCs. All receptors derive from a man aged 35 to 55 in good health and CMV-seronegative.

The V and J genes are TRBV5-4 and TRBJ2-2; tentatively, D is TRBD2 (5 bases). CDR3 length: 17 residues. The germline V and J ends were trimmed by 0 bases and 0 bases, with 12 bases remaining between them. Looked up from germline, CDR1 is SGHNT and CDR2 is YYREEE (reference sequence). This chain's CDR3 is CASSLAGNFPNTGELFF. The CDR3 bases are TGTGCCAGCAGCTTGGCCGGGAACTTCCCGAACACCGGGGAGCTGTTTTTT.

V and J are TRBV7-9 and TRBJ2-7, with a weak D call TRBD1 (6 bases). Trimming cost V 5 bases and J 2 bases, with 13 bases left between them. Germline V lookup: CDR1 SEHNR, CDR2 FQNEAQ (reference sequence). This CDR3 is 14 amino acids long. The CDR3 loop reads CASSHRERPYEQYF. CDR3 nucleotides: TGTGCCAGCAGCCACAGGGAAAGACCCTACGAGCAGTACTTC.

For the CDR3, the DNA is TGTGCCAGCAGTTACCATCGGACAGACAATCAGCCCCAGCATTTT. Its protein product is CASSYHRTDNQPQHF. The rearrangement links TRBV6-5 to TRBJ1-5; D possibly corresponds to TRBD1 (6 bases). V was shortened by 2 bases and J by 3 bases, with 11 bases between the two germline ends. Germline CDR1 is MNHEY and CDR2 is SVGAGI. CDR3 length: 15 amino acids.

This chain uses TRBV23-1 with TRBJ1-2; no reliable D call. TRBV23-1 belongs to the ORF category, with a function that is uncertain. The V gene lost 7 bases and the J gene lost 10 bases, with 10 bases spanning the gap. The CDR3 extends over 10 amino acids. The CDR3 is CASISGAYTF. The CDR3 coding sequence is TGCGCCAGCATTTCCGGTGCCTACACCTTC.

The sample holds one count of this clone. The V gene is TRBV9, the J gene TRBJ2-6, with D maybe TRBD1 (6 bases). Per the germline V gene, CDR1 is SGDLS and CDR2 is YYNGEE. The CDR3 covers 18 residues. Trimming cost V 0 bases and J 2 bases, with 15 bases left between them. The CDR3 region is CASSVGLPRGTGANVLTF. DNA for the CDR3: TGTGCCAGCAGCGTAGGCCTTCCCAGGGGTACTGGGGCCAACGTCCTGACTTTC.

The chain couples TRBV15 to TRBJ1-4; TRBD1 matches at 8 bases. With 0 bases clipped from V and 8 bases from J, the junction kept 5 bases outside the gene matches. CDR1 LNHNV and CDR2 YYDKDF come from the germline V gene (reference sequence). The CDR3 loop spans 15 amino acids. The CDR3 DNA sequence: TGTGCCACCAGCAGAGAACAGGGGGAGGGGGAAAAACTGTTTTTT. It is translated as CATSREQGEGEKLFF.